Below, 11 T cell receptor beta chains from the same sample are listed, as sequenced in a study of glioma-infiltrating T cells. The iRepertoire nested amplicon-rescue multiplex PCR amplified TCR alpha and beta CDR3s from RNA. TCRdb re-derived calls from the multiplex PCR reads in MiXCR, one entry per CDR3 protein. The sample holds about 180,000 distinct CDR3 sequences, around 40% seen once. The sample consisted of glioma tissue, nonneoplastic brain tissue, or PBMCs (not recorded which). These receptors originate from a human donor with low-grade glioma or glioblastoma, undergoing nonglioma brain surgery, or in good health (not recorded which).

This chain uses TRBV4-1 with TRBJ2-2; 7 bases are a match to TRBD2. J was trimmed by 0 bases and V by 4 bases; bases with no gene match: 2. This CDR3 has 15 amino acids. The germline V gene has CDR1 MGHRA and CDR2 YSYEKL. The CDR3 spells CASSPSGANTGELFF. In DNA, the CDR3 is TGCGCCAGCAGCCCTAGCGGTGCGAACACCGGGGAGCTGTTTTTT.

This clonotype was found many times. The chain is built from TRBV27 and TRBJ2-1; D perhaps matches TRBD2 (7 bases). CDR1 is MNHEY and CDR2 is SMNVEV in the germline V gene (reference sequence). This CDR3 is 17 amino acids long. Trimming pared 0 bases from V and 5 bases from J, leaving 17 bases between. CDR3 nucleotides: TGTGCCAGCAGTTTATCTGGGGGAGGGGGACGGGACAATGAGCAGTTCTTC. Residues: CASSLSGGGGRDNEQFF.

This clonotype was found many times. The V gene is TRBV20-1, the J gene TRBJ2-1; TRBD2 aligns across 11 bases. Germline trimming cut 6 bases from V and 5 bases from J; bases unmatched to any gene: 6. The CDR3 is made up of 14 amino acids. The V gene's germline CDR1 is DFQATT and CDR2 SNEGSKA (reference sequence). The CDR3 coding sequence is TGCAGTGCCATGACTAGCGGGGCCAACAATGAGCAGTTCTTC. Its protein product is CSAMTSGANNEQFF.

The chain has TRBV2 and TRBJ2-2; 11 bases line up with TRBD2. The CDR3 is 17 residues long. Germline lookup yields CDR1 SNHLY and CDR2 FYNNEI. V dropped 9 bases and J dropped 4; count of bases not matched to a gene: 13. CDR3 region: CARGQTWTSGLTGELFF. CDR3 sequence (DNA): TGTGCCAGAGGTCAGACATGGACTAGCGGGCTCACCGGGGAGCTGTTTTTT.

This clonotype was counted ten times or more. The V gene is TRBV6-1, the J gene TRBJ2-1; D unclear. The CDR3 contains 16 residues. V was trimmed by 2 bases and J by 6 bases, leaving 17 bases between them. Germline V gene data show CDR1 as MNHNS and CDR2 as SASEGT. For the CDR3, the DNA is TGTGCCAGCAGTGAATTGGTCTGGGAACTCCCCAATGAGCAGTTCTTC. It specifies CASSELVWELPNEQFF.

A word on this clonotype: A read error is possible here, since a much larger clone lies one base away. The conserved final phenylalanine or tryptophan is absent from the CDR3, which likely points to a read error. V usage is TRBV2 and J usage is TRBJ2-1, with 16 bases fitting TRBD2. Germline lookup yields CDR1 SNHLY and CDR2 FYNNEI. Germline trimming cut 3 bases from V and 8 bases from J; bases unmatched to any gene: 4. This CDR3 contains 16 residues. The CDR3 DNA reads as TGTGCCAGCAGTGACTTGGGACTAGCGGGAGGGGATGAGCAGTTCTAC. Translated, it gives CASSDLGLAGGDEQFY.

In its sample, this clonotype was seen a few times. The rearrangement joins TRBV5-1 to TRBJ2-7, with TRBD2 matching 7 bases. With V trimmed by 2 bases and J by 4 bases, 9 bases remained unmatched. The CDR3 length is 15 residues. Germline loops: CDR1 SGHRS, CDR2 YFSETQ. The CDR3 DNA sequence: TGCGCCAGCAGCTTCCAGGTGGGAGGGCCATACGAGCAGTACTTC. As protein: CASSFQVGGPYEQYF.

The table lists this clonotype with a few counts. The gene calls are TRBV11-2 and TRBJ2-1; D is unresolved. The germline V gene encodes CDR1 SGHAT and CDR2 FQNNGV. The length of the CDR3 is 17 residues. Trimming cost V 1 base and J 0 bases, with 13 bases left between them. CDR3 sequence reads: CASSLGPLKSSYNEQFF. CDR3 coding DNA: TGTGCCAGCAGCTTAGGCCCCCTCAAAAGCTCCTACAATGAGCAGTTCTTC.

In its sample, this clonotype was seen many times. The chain employs TRBV27 and TRBJ2-2; D is uncertain. Germline V gene sequence: CDR1 MNHEY, CDR2 SMNVEV (reference sequence). The CDR3 has 10 amino acids. With 7 bases removed from V and 7 bases from J, the gap between germline ends came to 4 bases. Written as DNA, the CDR3 is TGTGCCAGCACCGACGGGGAGCTGTTTTTT. Its protein product is CASTDGELFF.

Only a few counts were recorded for this clonotype. CDR3 residues: CASRRVSGTYEQYF. In nucleotides, the CDR3 is TGTGCCAGCAGGCGGGTTAGCGGGACCTACGAGCAGTACTTC. V and J are TRBV2 and TRBJ2-7, with 8 bases aligning to TRBD2. With 6 bases clipped from V and 2 bases from J, the junction kept 6 bases outside the gene matches. CDR1 and CDR2 (germline): SNHLY, FYNNEI. This CDR3 is built from 14 residues.

Comments on this clonotype: A read error may explain this, as a much larger clone is one base away. V gene TRBV14 combines with J gene TRBJ2-7, with no clear D. Germline lookup yields CDR1 SGHDN and CDR2 FVKESK. The CDR3 length is 12 residues. DNA of the CDR3: TGTGACAGCAGCCAAGGCGGTCGCGAGCAGTACTTC. Its protein product is CDSSQGGREQYF.